A single sample is the source of the 27 T cell receptor beta chains below, sequenced in a study of blood T cell repertoires in COVID-19. The data were produced by immunoSEQ multiplex PCR, yet TCRdb's version contains in-frame clones alone and is incomplete. The sample yields 320,000 or so clones, about 90% seen once. The sequenced material came from PBMCs or T cells enriched from blood (not recorded which). The receptors were sampled from a woman between 25 and 40 years old who had recovered from COVID-19.

The chain employs TRBV6-2 or TRBV6-3 and TRBJ1-2; TRBD1 agrees at 7 bases. Germline V gene lookup returns CDR1 MNHEY and CDR2 SVGEGT. Unmatched junction bases numbered 5, after V lost 5 bases and J lost 2 bases. CDR3 length: 14 residues. CDR3 sequence reads: CASSTGQTNYGYTF. CDR3 sequence (DNA): TGTGCCAGCAGTACGGGACAGACAAACTATGGCTACACCTTC.

The chain is built from TRBV19 and TRBJ2-2, with unresolved D. The CDR3 contains 12 residues. The germline CDR1 and CDR2 sequences are LNHDA and SQIVND (reference sequence). The V gene lost 3 bases and the J gene lost 7 bases, with 6 bases spanning the gap. CDR3: CASSIRYGELFF. CDR3 nucleotide sequence: TGTGCCAGTAGTATCCGCTACGGGGAGCTGTTTTTT. Full variable domain (outside the CDR3, taken from reference TRBV19 and TRBJ2-2): DGGITQSPKYLFRKEGQNVTLSCEQNLNHDAMYWYRQDPGQGLRLIYYSQIVNDFQKGDIAEGYSVSREKKESFPLTVTSAQKNPTAFYLCASSIRYGELFFGEGSRLTVL.

The chain couples TRBV24-1 to TRBJ1-5, with TRBD1 matching over 7 bases. J was trimmed by 6 bases and V by 5 bases; bases with no gene match: 3. Germline assignment: CDR1 KGHDR and CDR2 SFDVKD. The CDR3 totals 13 residues. The CDR3 sequence is CATSGQGGQPQHF. The CDR3 DNA reads TGTGCCACCAGTGGGCAGGGGGGTCAGCCCCAGCATTTT.

The rearrangement links TRBV6-1 to TRBJ1-3, with a possible D match to TRBD1 (5 bases). Looked up from germline, CDR1 is MNHNS and CDR2 is SASEGT. CDR3 length equals 14 residues. V lost 2 bases to trimming and J lost 2 bases, with 7 bases between them. The CDR3 loop is CASSEQGTGNTIYF. CDR3 nucleotide sequence: TGTGCCAGCAGTGAACAGGGCACTGGAAACACCATATATTTT.

The chain employs TRBV5-6 and TRBJ1-5; a possible D gene is TRBD1 (5 bases). CDR3 size: 19 residues. V was shortened by 4 bases and J by 0 bases, with 23 bases between the two germline ends. In germline, CDR1 is SGHDT, CDR2 YYEEEE. CDR3 amino acids: CASSQGGWRGRYSNQPQHF. The DNA of the CDR3 is TGTGCCAGCAGCCAGGGAGGTTGGCGGGGGAGGTATAGCAATCAGCCCCAGCATTTT.

The chain is built from TRBV2 and TRBJ1-2; D not certain. V shed 4 bases and J shed 1 base, with 7 bases lying between them. Germline CDR1 is SNHLY and CDR2 is FYNNEI. This CDR3 comprises 13 residues. The CDR3 DNA is TGTGCCAGCAGTGGGGCCTATAACTATGGCTACACCTTC. It codes for CASSGAYNYGYTF.

This clone is a singleton in its sample. This chain uses TRBV5-1 with TRBJ2-3, with 10 bases aligning to TRBD1. The length of the CDR3 is 17 residues. Germline lookup yields CDR1 SGHRS and CDR2 YFSETQ. The J segment lost 2 bases and the V segment lost 4 bases, leaving 10 bases of the junction unmatched. CDR3 region: CASSAGDRGSNTDTQYF. CDR3 nucleotides: TGCGCCAGCAGCGCGGGGGACAGGGGTAGTAACACAGATACGCAGTATTTT.

CDR3 sequence: CASSLGGIGVEQYF. CDR3 in DNA: TGTGCCAGCAGCTTGGGGGGTATTGGGGTAGAGCAGTACTTC. The chain joins TRBV7-2 to TRBJ2-7, with D possibly TRBD2 on 6 matching bases. CDR1 SGHTA and CDR2 FQGNSA come from the germline V gene. The V and J ends lost 3 bases and 7 bases respectively, with 16 bases between them. The CDR3 is made up of 14 amino acids.

This sequence joins TRBV24-1 and TRBJ2-1; 10 bases agree with TRBD1. V gave up 4 bases and J gave up 8 bases; unmatched junction bases: 7. The CDR3 length is 15 residues. In germline, CDR1 is KGHDR, CDR2 SFDVKD. In DNA, the CDR3 is TGTGCCACCAGTGACCGGGGACAGGGGATCCATGAGCAGTTCTTC. It yields the protein CATSDRGQGIHEQFF.

This rearrangement joins TRBV7-9 to TRBJ1-1, with D perhaps matching TRBD1 (6 bases). There are 13 residues in the CDR3. Germline V gene sequence: CDR1 SEHNR, CDR2 FQNEAQ (reference sequence). The V gene lost 1 base and the J gene lost 6 bases, with 9 bases spanning the gap. CDR3 protein: CASSLVGASEAFF. The CDR3 bases are TGTGCCAGCAGCTTAGTGGGGGCTTCTGAAGCTTTCTTT.

This chain joins TRBV7-9 and TRBJ1-2, with TRBD1 as a possible D gene (6 bases). The CDR3 has 13 amino acids. Per germline, CDR1 SEHNR and CDR2 FQNEAQ (reference sequence). With 0 bases removed from V and 6 bases from J, the gap between germline ends came to 8 bases. The chain's CDR3 is CASSLASGDGYTF. CDR3 DNA: TGTGCCAGCAGCTTAGCCTCAGGGGATGGCTACACCTTC.

This rearrangement joins TRBV5-1 to TRBJ2-7, with 8 bases fitting TRBD1. The trim removed 0 bases at V and 5 bases at J, leaving 7 bases unmatched. CDR3 length equals 15 residues. CDR1 is SGHRS and CDR2 is YFSETQ in the germline V gene. The CDR3 is CASSLVSRGLNEQYF. The CDR3 nucleotides read TGCGCCAGCAGCTTGGTGAGCAGGGGGCTCAACGAGCAGTACTTC.

This rearrangement joins TRBV19 to TRBJ2-1, with 9 bases lining up with TRBD2. Germline CDR1 reads LNHDA; CDR2 reads SQIVND (reference sequence). The J segment lost 9 bases and the V segment lost 2 bases, leaving 11 bases of the junction unmatched. CDR3 size: 16 residues. The CDR3 region is CASSINGRGGLREQFF. The CDR3 nucleotides read TGTGCCAGTAGTATAAACGGGCGGGGGGGCCTGCGTGAGCAGTTCTTC. The full variable domain, its missing parts supplied by reference TRBV19 and TRBJ2-1, is DGGITQSPKYLFRKEGQNVTLSCEQNLNHDAMYWYRQDPGQGLRLIYYSQIVNDFQKGDIAEGYSVSREKKESFPLTVTSAQKNPTAFYLCASSINGRGGLREQFFGPGTRLTVL.

CDR3 loop: CASSQDGWTENTEAFF. As DNA, the CDR3 is TGCGCCAGCAGCCAAGATGGATGGACAGAGAACACTGAAGCTTTCTTT. The rearrangement joins TRBV4-3 to TRBJ1-1; D possibly corresponds to TRBD1 (6 bases). Trimming pared 0 bases from V and 1 base from J, leaving 12 bases between. The germline gives CDR1 LGHNA, CDR2 YSLEER. This CDR3 has 16 amino acids.

Notes on this clone: The same CDR3 also results from other DNA sequences found in this sample. The chain joins TRBV28 to TRBJ1-5, with 8 bases aligning to TRBD1. Germline trimming cut 3 bases from V and 2 bases from J; bases unmatched to any gene: 3. Germline V gives CDR1 MDHEN, CDR2 SYDVKM. The CDR3 has 15 amino acids. The CDR3 DNA reads TGTGCCAGCAGTTTCCAGGGGGCTCGCAATCAGCCCCAGCATTTT. Protein product: CASSFQGARNQPQHF.

This chain joins TRBV27 and TRBJ2-2, with 7 bases fitting TRBD2. Germline loops: CDR1 MNHEY, CDR2 SMNVEV (reference sequence). The CDR3 has 16 residues. The J segment lost 3 bases and the V segment lost 3 bases, leaving 7 bases of the junction unmatched. As DNA, the CDR3 is TGTGCCAGCAGTTTCACGGGGGGTTTGGACACCGGGGAGCTGTTTTTT. Amino acid sequence: CASSFTGGLDTGELFF.

The chain combines TRBV7-6 with TRBJ1-1; weak D call: TRBD1 (5 bases). CDR1 is SGHVS, CDR2 FNYEAQ, per germline. V gave up 1 base and J gave up 0 bases, with 18 bases separating them. This CDR3 has 18 residues. The CDR3 loop is CASSLDVGTGLMNTEAFF. CDR3 nucleotides: TGTGCCAGCAGCTTAGACGTTGGTACAGGTCTAATGAACACTGAAGCTTTCTTT.

For the CDR3, the DNA is TGTGCCTGGAGTGTACGGGGAGGGGCCGGCAATCAGCCCCAGCATTTT. It encodes CAWSVRGGAGNQPQHF. The V gene is TRBV30, the J gene TRBJ1-5; possible D gene TRBD1, 5 bases. The length of the CDR3 is 16 residues. Germline CDR1 and CDR2: GTSNPN and SVGIG (reference sequence). The ends were cut back, 0 bases at V and 2 bases at J, with 14 bases in the middle.

V usage is TRBV2 and J usage is TRBJ1-2, with TRBD1 matching over 7 bases. CDR1 is SNHLY, CDR2 FYNNEI, per germline. This CDR3 is built from 14 residues. The J segment lost 8 bases and the V segment lost 6 bases, leaving 12 bases of the junction unmatched. The CDR3 loop is CASRAKTGSGGYTF. CDR3 in DNA: TGTGCCAGCAGAGCTAAGACAGGGTCTGGCGGCTACACCTTC. Full variable domain (remainder filled in from reference TRBV2 and TRBJ1-2): EPEVTQTPSHQVTQMGQEVILRCVPISNHLYFYWYRQILGQKVEFLVSFYNNEISEKSEIFDDQFSVERPDGSNFTLKIRSTKLEDSAMYFCASRAKTGSGGYTFGSGTRLTVV.

This clone appeared a single time. The chain links TRBV29-1 to TRBJ1-2; 9 bases are a match to TRBD1. Germline CDR1 SQVTM, CDR2 ANQGSEA. J was trimmed by 8 bases and V by 3 bases; bases with no gene match: 7. The CDR3 is 13 residues long. In DNA, the CDR3 is TGCAGCGTTGACGCACAGGGGGCGCAGGGCTACACCTTC. This sequence encodes CSVDAQGAQGYTF.

V usage is TRBV4-3 and J usage is TRBJ2-1, with 7 bases lining up with TRBD2. Unmatched junction bases numbered 5, after V lost 0 bases and J lost 3 bases. The CDR3 runs to 16 residues. The V gene's germline CDR1 is LGHNA and CDR2 YSLEER. The CDR3 coding sequence is TGCGCCAGCAGCCAAGATCAGACGGGGGGCTACAATGAGCAGTTCTTC. Its translation: CASSQDQTGGYNEQFF.

The V call is TRBV15, the J call TRBJ2-4; 10 bases agree with TRBD2. V shed 1 base and J 3 bases; nucleotides not matched to a gene: 9. Germline CDR1 reads LNHNV; CDR2 reads YYDKDF (reference sequence). This CDR3 spans 18 amino acids. The CDR3 DNA reads as TGTGCCACCAGCAGAGGGGTAGCGGGGGGTAGGGACAAAAACATTCAGTACTTC. Translated: CATSRGVAGGRDKNIQYF.

The chain recombines TRBV6-4 with TRBJ2-1; the D gene is possibly TRBD1 (5 bases). CDR1 is MRHNA and CDR2 is SNTAGT in the germline V gene. The CDR3 runs 15 residues. Trimming removed 6 bases at V and 0 bases at J, with 12 bases between. CDR3 bases: TGTGCCAGCAGCCAGACAGCGAGCTCCTACAATGAGCAGTTCTTC. Translated: CASSQTASSYNEQFF.

This clone was recorded only once. The chain recombines TRBV19 with TRBJ2-1; 9 nucleotides align to TRBD1. Germline V CDR1 and CDR2: LNHDA, SQIVND (reference sequence). The CDR3 length is 16 residues. Trimming at V came to 1 base and at J to 12 bases, leaving 13 bases not matched to a gene. DNA of the CDR3: TGTGCCAGTAGTATAGCACAGGGGGCGATGATACCGGGGCAGTTCTTC. It is translated as CASSIAQGAMIPGQFF.

The chain links TRBV5-1 to TRBJ1-2, with 7 bases matching TRBD1. Germline values: CDR1 SGHRS, CDR2 YFSETQ. V dropped 0 bases and J dropped 8; count of bases not matched to a gene: 10. The CDR3 has 15 residues. The chain's CDR3 is CASSLGQGVEGGYTF. CDR3 DNA: TGCGCCAGCAGCTTGGGACAGGGAGTGGAAGGAGGCTACACCTTC.

This chain links TRBV5-6 with TRBJ2-7, with D possibly matching TRBD2 (5 bases). Trimming pared 5 bases from V and 0 bases from J, leaving 15 bases between. There are 15 residues in the CDR3. The germline V gene has CDR1 SGHDT and CDR2 YYEEEE. The CDR3 spells CASSSGIGSSYEQYF. The CDR3 bases are TGTGCCAGCAGTTCGGGGATAGGGAGCTCCTACGAGCAGTACTTC. The full variable domain, with the rest looked up from reference TRBV5-6 and TRBJ2-7, is DAGVTQSPTHLIKTRGQQVTLRCSPKSGHDTVSWYQQALGQGPQFIFQYYEEEERQRGNFPDRFSGHQFPNYSSELNVNALLLGDSALYLCASSSGIGSSYEQYFGPGTRLTVT.

The table lists this clone with a count of one. This chain links TRBV30 with TRBJ2-4; maybe TRBD2 (5 bases). From germline, CDR1 is GTSNPN and CDR2 SVGIG (reference sequence). Trimming took off 1 base at V and 7 bases at J, with 8 bases between the two ends. The length of the CDR3 is 12 residues. The CDR3 DNA follows: TGTGCCTGGAGTGAGCAGCGGAACATTCAGTACTTC. Its translation is CAWSEQRNIQYF.